The 22 T cell receptor beta chains below come from one sample, sequenced in a study of blood T cell repertoires in COVID-19. TCRdb keeps only in-frame clones here, not all; method: immunoSEQ multiplex PCR. The table lists a few hundred thousand clones, around 91% of them singletons. The specimen sequenced was PBMCs or T cells enriched from blood (not recorded which). Receptor source: a young woman with acute COVID-19.

The chain has TRBV5-1 and TRBJ1-4; 7 nucleotides line up with TRBD1. The CDR3 covers 16 residues. The germline gives CDR1 SGHRS, CDR2 YFSETQ. J gave up 6 bases and V 4 bases, and 12 bases lay outside the gene matches. The CDR3 reads CASSGGIRQGDEKLFF. In DNA form, the CDR3 reads TGCGCCAGCAGCGGAGGTATACGGCAGGGGGATGAAAAACTGTTTTTT.

The gene calls are TRBV7-3 and TRBJ2-7; 10 bases match TRBD1. The junction had 7 bases not matched to a gene; V was cut back by 3 bases and J by 11 bases. The germline V gene encodes CDR1 SGHTA and CDR2 FQGTGA. The CDR3 runs to 13 residues. CDR3 amino acids: CASSFDRQGAKYF. CDR3 sequence (DNA): TGTGCCAGCAGCTTCGACCGACAGGGGGCAAAGTACTTC.

V and J are TRBV7-2 and TRBJ1-5; TRBD1 matches at 7 bases. Germline V gene lookup returns CDR1 SGHTA and CDR2 FQGNSA. The CDR3 covers 15 residues. Losses at the gene ends were 5 bases for V and 4 bases for J; bases not matched to a gene: 8. The CDR3 bases are TGTGCCAGCAGCCCTCGACAGGGTTCAAATCAGCCCCAGCATTTT. It yields the protein CASSPRQGSNQPQHF.

This chain uses TRBV12-3 or TRBV12-4 with TRBJ2-2; no reliable D call. This CDR3 region has 13 residues. The V gene lost 2 bases and the J gene lost 6 bases, with 7 bases spanning the gap. The CDR3 nucleotides are TGTGCCAGCAGTTTATTCTCCCCCGGGGAGCTGTTTTTT. This codes for CASSLFSPGELFF.

V is TRBV21-1 and J is TRBJ2-1; the table assigns TRBD2, which was not confirmed against the DNA. TRBV21-1 is deemed a pseudogene. The CDR3 is made up of 17 amino acids. The CDR3 DNA reads as TGTGCCAGCAGCAAATCCGGGACTAGCGGGAGTCACAATGAGCAGTTCTTC. This codes for CASSKSGTSGSHNEQFF.

The chain joins TRBV27 to TRBJ2-7; TRBD2 matches 7 bases. The CDR3 loop spans 14 amino acids. Germline V gene lookup returns CDR1 MNHEY and CDR2 SMNVEV (reference sequence). The ends lost 6 bases at V and 3 bases at J; junction bases unmatched: 8. The CDR3 sequence is CASRKRDRLYEQYF. Written as DNA, the CDR3 is TGTGCCAGCAGGAAGCGGGACCGACTCTACGAGCAGTACTTC.

V and J are TRBV29-1 and TRBJ2-1; the match to TRBD1 covers 9 bases. V shed 7 bases and J 8 bases; nucleotides not matched to a gene: 6. Germline assignment: CDR1 SQVTM and CDR2 ANQGSEA. CDR3 size: 12 residues. CDR3 coding DNA: TGCAGCGGCAGGGACAGGGCATATGAGCAGTTCTTC. This gives the protein CSGRDRAYEQFF.

This chain links TRBV11-3 with TRBJ1-6, with TRBD1 as a possible D gene (5 bases). Per the germline V gene, CDR1 is SGHNT and CDR2 is YENEEA. The CDR3 covers 16 residues. Trimming stripped 4 bases from V and 3 bases from J, with 13 bases between. The CDR3 nucleotides read TGTGCCAGCAGCTCAGACAGTTCCCTCTATAATTCACCCCTCCACTTT. Its protein product is CASSSDSSLYNSPLHF.

CDR3: CATSDLDFGYTF. As DNA, the CDR3 is TGTGCCACCAGTGATTTGGACTTTGGCTACACCTTC. J is TRBJ1-2 and V is TRBV24-1, with D unresolved. Germline loops: CDR1 KGHDR, CDR2 SFDVKD. This CDR3 has 12 amino acids. V lost 0 bases to trimming and J lost 7 bases, with 5 bases between them.

The CDR3 nucleotides read TGTGCCACCAGTGATTCACTCCGCCGGGGGGACCATTCCACAGATACGCAGTATTTT. It specifies CATSDSLRRGDHSTDTQYF. The chain links TRBV24-1 to TRBJ2-3; 7 bases line up with TRBD2. The CDR3 covers 19 residues. Per germline, CDR1 KGHDR and CDR2 SFDVKD. Trimming took 2 bases from V and 2 from J; bases not matched to a gene: 15.

The J gene is TRBJ2-6, the V gene TRBV2; no clear D gene. The CDR3 is 14 residues long. In germline, CDR1 is SNHLY, CDR2 FYNNEI. V was shortened by 7 bases and J by 0 bases, with 7 bases between the two germline ends. CDR3 nucleotide sequence: TGTGCCAGCACGAAGAGCTCTGGGGCCAACGTCCTGACTTTC. The encoded protein is CASTKSSGANVLTF.

The chain has TRBV2 and TRBJ1-5; D gene unclear. The CDR3 totals 14 residues. Trimming removed 0 bases from V and 8 bases from J, with 11 bases in between. The germline CDR1 and CDR2 sequences are SNHLY and FYNNEI. CDR3 DNA: TGTGCCAGCAGTGAAGCCCCCTCCCTTAAGCCCCAGCATTTT. Translating gives CASSEAPSLKPQHF.

This chain connects TRBV18 to TRBJ2-7; 7 nucleotides agree with TRBD2. The CDR3 is 14 residues long. Germline V gene data show CDR1 as KGHSH and CDR2 as LQKENI. The ends lost 6 bases at V and 6 bases at J; junction bases unmatched: 11. This CDR3 is CASSPWGGELEQYF. The CDR3 bases are TGTGCCAGCTCCCCCTGGGGGGGTGAACTCGAGCAGTACTTC.

The V gene is TRBV11-3, the J gene TRBJ1-1; 7 bases are a match to TRBD1. V was pared by 3 bases and J by 0 bases, with 4 bases of the junction left unmatched. The germline CDR1 and CDR2 sequences are SGHNT and YENEEA. This CDR3 is 15 amino acids long. This chain's CDR3 is CASSFAGQLNTEAFF. The CDR3 nucleotides are TGTGCCAGCAGCTTCGCGGGACAGTTGAACACTGAAGCTTTCTTT.

This chain links TRBV9 with TRBJ2-1; 14 bases match TRBD2. Germline CDR1 is SGDLS and CDR2 is YYNGEE. This CDR3 has 17 residues. Trimming took 0 bases from V and 5 from J; bases not matched to a gene: 4. The CDR3 protein is CASSVGLAGGPDNEQFF. For the CDR3, the DNA is TGTGCCAGCAGCGTAGGACTAGCGGGAGGGCCAGACAATGAGCAGTTCTTC. Full variable domain (remainder filled in from reference TRBV9 and TRBJ2-1): DSGVTQTPKHLITATGQRVTLRCSPRSGDLSVYWYQQSLDQGLQFLIQYYNGEERAKGNILERFSAQQFPDLHSELNLSSLELGDSALYFCASSVGLAGGPDNEQFFGPGTRLTVL.

The chain carries TRBV5-1 and TRBJ2-2; D gene unclear. V was cut by 5 bases and J by 1 base, with 9 bases left in between. Germline V gene sequence: CDR1 SGHRS, CDR2 YFSETQ. CDR3 size: 14 residues. The chain's CDR3 is CASRSAGNTGELFF. The CDR3 nucleotides are TGCGCCAGCAGATCCGCAGGGAACACCGGGGAGCTGTTTTTT. The full variable domain, rest sourced from reference TRBV5-1 and TRBJ2-2, is KAGVTQTPRYLIKTRGQQVTLSCSPISGHRSVSWYQQTPGQGLQFLFEYFSETQRNKGNFPGRFSGRQFSNSRSEMNVSTLELGDSALYLCASRSAGNTGELFFGEGSRLTVL.

This clone was seen a few times. V gene TRBV10-3 combines with J gene TRBJ2-3, with 10 bases that match TRBD2. This CDR3 has 15 amino acids. CDR1 ENHRY and CDR2 SYGVKD come from the germline V gene. V dropped 8 bases and J dropped 1; count of bases not matched to a gene: 6. CDR3 coding DNA: TGTGCCATCGGGGAGCGGGAGGGTCGCACAGATACGCAGTATTTT. The encoded protein is CAIGEREGRTDTQYF.

The chain carries TRBV9 and TRBJ1-2; 7 bases are a match to TRBD1. CDR1 SGDLS and CDR2 YYNGEE come from the germline V gene. The CDR3 length is 13 residues. Unmatched junction bases numbered 5, after V lost 3 bases and J lost 6 bases. The CDR3 nucleotides read TGTGCCAGCAGCGGCCCACAGGGGCATGGCTACACCTTC. Protein sequence: CASSGPQGHGYTF.

Only one count was recorded for this clone. The chain uses TRBV11-3 and TRBJ1-6; D gene unclear. The V end was cut by 3 bases, the J end by 5 bases, with 5 bases between. The CDR3 extends over 13 amino acids. Germline CDR1 reads SGHNT; CDR2 reads YENEEA. The CDR3 nucleotides read TGTGCCAGCAGCTTGATAGATAATTCACCCCTCCACTTT. Its translation: CASSLIDNSPLHF.

V gene TRBV9 combines with J gene TRBJ2-1; 7 nucleotides match TRBD2. Trimming took 3 bases from V and 6 from J; bases not matched to a gene: 9. This CDR3 has 15 amino acids. The germline CDR1 and CDR2 sequences are SGDLS and YYNGEE. For the CDR3, the DNA is TGTGCCAGCAGCGCGGGAGGTGGCAGGCGCAATGAGCAGTTCTTC. It translates to CASSAGGGRRNEQFF.

The chain has TRBV5-1 and TRBJ2-1, with D possibly matching TRBD2 (6 bases). There are 13 residues in the CDR3. The ends were cut back, 5 bases at V and 4 bases at J, with 10 bases in the middle. Germline V gives CDR1 SGHRS, CDR2 YFSETQ. The CDR3 region has the DNA TGCGCCAGCAGAACGGGAGAGTACAATGAGCAGTTCTTC. It codes for CASRTGEYNEQFF.

A note on this clone: Other DNA sequences within the sample encode an identical CDR3. The rearrangement joins TRBV9 to TRBJ1-2, with a possible D match to TRBD1 (5 bases). CDR3 length: 14 residues. With 0 bases removed from V and 4 bases from J, the gap between germline ends came to 10 bases. CDR1 and CDR2 (germline): SGDLS, YYNGEE. The DNA of the CDR3 is TGTGCCAGCAGCGTAGCTACAGGCTCCTATGGCTACACCTTC. Translating gives CASSVATGSYGYTF.